The 14 T cell receptor beta chains below come from one sample, sequenced in a study of breast tumors, draining lymph nodes, adjacent tissues (dated by TCRdb to about 2016). The receptor library was made with multiplex PCR. Sequencing took place on an Illumina HiSeq 2000. TCRdb redid the processing of the public reads, applying fastp at Q25 and MiXCR, and retained in-frame beta chains. Merged by CDR3 protein, the rows form single entries marked with the most common genes and DNA. The sample records several thousand distinct CDR3 sequences, about two fifths of which are singletons. 12% to 15% of the sample goes to the ten largest clones. Material for sequencing was tumor-adjacent breast tissue. All receptors come from a female donor with breast cancer. Some clones in this sample may be carry-over from other donors' samples.

The chain carries TRBV4-1 and TRBJ1-2; 7 positions agree with TRBD1. This CDR3 has 14 residues. V gave up 5 bases and J gave up 3 bases; unmatched junction bases: 6. Germline values: CDR1 MGHRA, CDR2 YSYEKL. The CDR3 here is CASSETGSDYGYTF. The CDR3 DNA reads as TGCGCCAGCAGCGAGACAGGGTCAGACTATGGCTACACCTTC.

This clonotype was detected ten times or more. The chain recombines TRBV19 with TRBJ2-1; 16 bases line up with TRBD2. The CDR3 consists of 18 residues. The junction had 15 bases not matched to a gene; V was cut back by 6 bases and J by 10 bases. Germline V gene data show CDR1 as LNHDA and CDR2 as SQIVND (reference sequence). The DNA of the CDR3 is TGTGCCAGTAGCCCGGGACTAGCGGGAGGGTCCCCCTTATTGGAGCAGTTCTTC. As protein: CASSPGLAGGSPLLEQFF.

The gene calls are TRBV7-9 and TRBJ2-7; the D is unclear. There are 14 residues in the CDR3. The V and J ends lost 2 bases and 5 bases respectively, with 13 bases between them. In germline, CDR1 is SEHNR, CDR2 FQNEAQ (reference sequence). CDR3 nucleotide sequence: TGTGCCAGCAGCTTAATATCGGGTCCCAACGAGCAGTACTTC. This codes for CASSLISGPNEQYF. Supplemented by reference TRBV7-9 and TRBJ2-7, the full variable domain reads DTGVSQNPRHKITKRGQNVTFRCDPISEHNRLYWYRQTLGQGPEFLTYFQNEAQLEKSRLLSDRFSAERPKGSFSTLEIQRTEQGDSAMYLCASSLISGPNEQYFGPGTRLTVT.

This clonotype showed up many times. The CDR3, as DNA: TGTGCCAGCAGCGCCCTAGGACCGGGACAGAGTCCCCAGTACTTC. It is translated as CASSALGPGQSPQYF. The V and J genes are TRBV7-3 and TRBJ2-5; TRBD1 matches at 7 bases. Looked up from germline, CDR1 is SGHTA and CDR2 is FQGTGA. The length of the CDR3 is 15 residues. The J segment lost 9 bases and the V segment lost 5 bases, leaving 15 bases of the junction unmatched.

The table lists this clonotype with many counts. V and J are TRBV13 and TRBJ2-4, with D possibly TRBD1 on 6 matching bases. Between the trimmed V and J ends, which lost 4 bases and 7 bases, there was a span of 14 bases. The CDR3 loop spans 14 amino acids. From germline, CDR1 is PRHDT and CDR2 FYEKMQ (reference sequence). The CDR3 protein is CASSYLQGTNIQYF. The CDR3 DNA is TGTGCCAGCAGCTATCTCCAGGGGACGAACATTCAGTACTTC.

Within the sample, this clonotype is medium-sized. The chain is built from TRBV11-2 and TRBJ1-4; the D gene is possibly TRBD1 (6 bases). CDR1 SGHAT and CDR2 FQNNGV come from the germline V gene. Trimming pared 7 bases from V and 7 bases from J, leaving 10 bases between. The length of the CDR3 is 12 residues. The CDR3 loop is CASTAQGEKLFF. For the CDR3, the DNA is TGTGCCAGCACCGCACAGGGTGAAAAACTGTTTTTT.

By frequency in the sample, this clonotype is medium-sized. The V call is TRBV20-1, the J call TRBJ2-7, with 14 bases identical to TRBD2. In germline, CDR1 is DFQATT, CDR2 SNEGSKA (reference sequence). CDR3 size: 15 residues. Germline trimming cut 3 bases from V and 7 bases from J; bases unmatched to any gene: 8. This chain's CDR3 is CSASGGLAGAGEQYF. CDR3 sequence (DNA): TGCAGTGCTAGTGGGGGACTAGCGGGAGCGGGTGAGCAGTACTTC.

This clonotype was detected many times. This chain connects TRBV27 to TRBJ2-1; 12 bases map to TRBD2. Germline V gene lookup returns CDR1 MNHEY and CDR2 SMNVEV (reference sequence). This CDR3 comprises 14 residues. Trimming removed 8 bases from V and 6 bases from J; junction bases left unmatched: 5. The CDR3 spells CASLQTSGGNEQFF. The DNA of the CDR3 is TGTGCCAGCCTCCAGACTAGCGGGGGCAATGAGCAGTTCTTC.

This clonotype is labeled large. The gene calls are TRBV12-3 or TRBV12-4 and TRBJ1-6; a weak D match, TRBD1 (6 bases). This CDR3 comprises 15 residues. V lost 3 bases to trimming and J lost 8 bases, with 14 bases between them. The CDR3 sequence is CASSLGGAWDSPLHF. The CDR3 DNA sequence: TGTGCCAGCAGTTTGGGGGGCGCTTGGGATTCACCCCTCCACTTT.

This chain connects TRBV19 to TRBJ1-1; 10 bases match TRBD1. From germline, CDR1 is LNHDA and CDR2 SQIVND (reference sequence). This CDR3 is built from 15 residues. J gave up 9 bases and V 4 bases, and 11 bases lay outside the gene matches. CDR3 nucleotides: TGTGCCAGTAGTACTACCGCCGGGACAGGGGTTAAAGCTTTCTTT. Amino acid sequence: CASSTTAGTGVKAFF.

Within the sample, this clonotype is medium-sized (0.01 to 0.1%). The genes are TRBV5-1 and TRBJ2-7; TRBD1 or TRBD2 may be the D gene (6 bases each). Per germline, CDR1 SGHRS and CDR2 YFSETQ. The CDR3 has 14 residues. V lost 1 base to trimming and J lost 5 bases, with 13 bases between them. CDR3 nucleotides: TGCGCCAGCAGCTTGAGGGGGGCTGGGGACGAGCAGTACTTC. It specifies CASSLRGAGDEQYF.

This rearrangement joins TRBV20-1 to TRBJ2-1; 9 nucleotides align to TRBD2. This CDR3 is 13 amino acids long. The germline V gene has CDR1 DFQATT and CDR2 SNEGSKA (reference sequence). V was pared by 8 bases and J by 7 bases, with 9 bases of the junction left unmatched. The CDR3 DNA reads TGCAGTCTTAGCGGGAGCGTCAAGAATGAGCAGTTCTTC. Protein sequence: CSLSGSVKNEQFF.

The chain has TRBV7-9 and TRBJ2-3; 7 nucleotides agree with TRBD2. CDR1 and CDR2 from the germline V gene are SEHNR and FQNEAQ (reference sequence). CDR3 size: 19 residues. The V gene end was trimmed by 5 bases and the J gene end by 4 bases; junction bases not matched to a gene: 21. CDR3 protein: CASSDRASGPPEGPDTQYF. The CDR3, as DNA: TGTGCCAGCAGCGATAGGGCTAGCGGACCTCCCGAGGGCCCAGATACGCAGTATTTT.

This clonotype is labeled medium-sized. The chain recombines TRBV2 with TRBJ2-3; possible D gene TRBD2, 5 bases. The germline gives CDR1 SNHLY, CDR2 FYNNEI. This CDR3 spans 14 amino acids. With 3 bases removed from V and 5 bases from J, the gap between germline ends came to 12 bases. The CDR3 protein is CASSDQVGGDTQYF. Written as DNA, the CDR3 is TGTGCCAGCAGTGACCAGGTCGGAGGAGATACGCAGTATTTT.